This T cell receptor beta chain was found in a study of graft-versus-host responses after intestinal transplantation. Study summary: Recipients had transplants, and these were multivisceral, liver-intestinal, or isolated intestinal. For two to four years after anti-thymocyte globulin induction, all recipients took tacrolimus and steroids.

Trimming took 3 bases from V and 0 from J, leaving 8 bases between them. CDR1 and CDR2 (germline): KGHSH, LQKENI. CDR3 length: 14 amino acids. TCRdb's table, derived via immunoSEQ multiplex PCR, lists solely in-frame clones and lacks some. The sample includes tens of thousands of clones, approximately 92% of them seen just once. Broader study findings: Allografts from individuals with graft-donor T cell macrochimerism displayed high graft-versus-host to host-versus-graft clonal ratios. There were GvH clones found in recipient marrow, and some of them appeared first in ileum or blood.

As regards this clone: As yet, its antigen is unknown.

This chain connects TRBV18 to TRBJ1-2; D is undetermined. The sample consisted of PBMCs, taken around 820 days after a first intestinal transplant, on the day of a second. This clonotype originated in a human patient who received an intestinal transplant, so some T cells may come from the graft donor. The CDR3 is CASSPTTANYGYTF. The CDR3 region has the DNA TGTGCCAGCTCACCGACTACAGCTAACTATGGCTACACCTTC.